Presented here are 20 T cell receptor beta chains from one specimen sequenced in a study of blood T cell repertoires in COVID-19. The assay was immunoSEQ multiplex PCR, and TCRdb's table has in-frame clones only and misses some. This table holds some 460,000 clones, approximately 90% found once. Sequenced material: PBMCs or T cells enriched from blood (not recorded which). Receptor source: a woman under 30 with acute COVID-19.

The V and J genes are TRBV11-3 and TRBJ2-7; possible D gene TRBD1, 6 bases. Trimming removed 3 bases from V and 2 bases from J, with 8 bases in between. Germline assignment: CDR1 SGHNT and CDR2 YENEEA. The CDR3 totals 13 residues. The CDR3 sequence is CASSLDSPYEQYF. The CDR3 coding sequence is TGTGCCAGCAGCTTGGACAGTCCCTACGAGCAGTACTTC.

The chain couples TRBV9 to TRBJ2-7; 14 nucleotides align to TRBD2. This CDR3 has 18 residues. Germline CDR1 reads SGDLS; CDR2 reads YYNGEE. V lost 0 bases, J lost 0 bases, and 5 bases stayed unmatched. In DNA, the CDR3 is TGTGCCAGCAGCGTAGCGGCGGGACTAGCGGGGGTCTCCTACGAGCAGTACTTC. Protein sequence: CASSVAAGLAGVSYEQYF.

This chain joins TRBV3-1 (or the pseudogene TRBV3-2) and TRBJ2-1; 10 bases are shared with TRBD2. The CDR3 consists of 15 residues. With V trimmed by 0 bases and J by 9 bases, 5 bases remained unmatched. CDR1 and CDR2 (germline): LGHDT, YNNKEL (reference sequence). CDR3 nucleotides: TGTGCCAGCAGCCAAGAAACTAGCGGGGTAACTGAGCAGTTCTTC. This sequence encodes CASSQETSGVTEQFF.

The CDR3 DNA is TGTGCCAACCAGGGACTAGCCGCAGATACGCAGTATTTT. It encodes CANQGLAADTQYF. The rearrangement uses TRBV10-3 and TRBJ2-3; 9 positions agree with TRBD2. V lost 10 bases to trimming and J lost 4 bases; unmatched junction nucleotides: 6. CDR3 size: 13 residues. The V gene's germline CDR1 is ENHRY and CDR2 SYGVKD.

This chain connects TRBV27 to TRBJ2-5, with a possible D match to TRBD1 (5 bases). Germline-derived CDR1 and CDR2 are MNHEY and SMNVEV (reference sequence). This CDR3 has 10 residues. V lost 8 bases to trimming and J lost 7 bases, with 8 bases between them. The CDR3 region is CASGQGTQYF. In nucleotides, the CDR3 is TGTGCCAGCGGTCAGGGGACCCAGTACTTC.

The count of this clone is one. This chain connects TRBV5-5 to TRBJ2-5; 7 positions agree with TRBD1. There are 16 residues in the CDR3. Germline loops: CDR1 SGHKS, CDR2 YYEKEE (reference sequence). With 4 bases clipped from V and 5 bases from J, the junction kept 14 bases outside the gene matches. The CDR3 here is CASSVGTVLESETQYF. The DNA for the CDR3 is TGTGCCAGCAGCGTCGGGACAGTTTTGGAAAGCGAGACCCAGTACTTC.

Here the CDR3 reads CASNSGGFNQPQHF. The CDR3, as DNA: TGTGCCAGCAATTCAGGGGGATTCAATCAGCCCCAGCATTTT. This chain connects TRBV2 to TRBJ1-5; 7 bases line up with TRBD1. Germline V gene sequence: CDR1 SNHLY, CDR2 FYNNEI. The CDR3 sequence is 14 residues long. With 7 bases clipped from V and 3 bases from J, the junction kept 6 bases outside the gene matches.

The chain employs TRBV19 and TRBJ2-6, with D perhaps matching TRBD2 (5 bases). In germline, CDR1 is LNHDA, CDR2 SQIVND (reference sequence). The CDR3 spans 17 residues. The ends were cut back, 1 base at V and 0 bases at J, with 10 bases in the middle. The CDR3 protein is CASSIVSGFSGANVLTF. DNA for the CDR3: TGTGCCAGTAGTATAGTCTCGGGGTTCTCTGGGGCCAACGTCCTGACTTTC.

The gene calls are TRBV5-1 and TRBJ2-7, with 10 bases aligning to TRBD2. V was pared by 0 bases and J by 0 bases, with 3 bases of the junction left unmatched. The CDR3 extends over 16 amino acids. Germline V gene data show CDR1 as SGHRS and CDR2 as YFSETQ. CDR3 DNA: TGCGCCAGCAGCTTGGCCGGGACTAGCGACTCCTACGAGCAGTACTTC. Its translation: CASSLAGTSDSYEQYF.

The chain has TRBV27 and TRBJ2-7; the match to TRBD1 covers 8 bases. The ends lost 0 bases at V and 4 bases at J; junction bases unmatched: 2. CDR1 and CDR2 from the germline V gene are MNHEY and SMNVEV (reference sequence). The CDR3 consists of 14 residues. The chain's CDR3 is CASSLSRQGYEQYF. CDR3 bases: TGTGCCAGCAGTTTATCACGACAGGGGTACGAGCAGTACTTC.

Only one count was recorded for this clone. The V and J genes are TRBV3-1 (or the pseudogene TRBV3-2) and TRBJ2-5; 11 bases align to TRBD2. V dropped 3 bases and J dropped 5; count of bases not matched to a gene: 2. The CDR3 spans 14 residues. Germline V lookup: CDR1 LGHDT, CDR2 YNNKEL (reference sequence). This CDR3 reads CASSHSGGAETQYF. CDR3 DNA sequence: TGTGCCAGCAGCCATAGCGGGGGGGCGGAGACCCAGTACTTC.

The count of this clone is one. The rearrangement links TRBV5-1 to TRBJ1-1; D call uncertain. The V end lost 4 bases, the J end lost 11 bases, and 18 bases lay between the germline ends. The CDR3 runs 13 residues. The germline V gene has CDR1 SGHRS and CDR2 YFSETQ. The CDR3 bases are TGCGCCAGCAGCGGGATGGGGATCGAGGGCGCTTTCTTT. The encoded protein is CASSGMGIEGAFF.

This clone has a single count. The V and J genes are TRBV19 and TRBJ2-7, with D perhaps TRBD1 (5 bases). Trimming took off 3 bases at V and 6 bases at J, with 12 bases between the two ends. The CDR3 has 13 residues. CDR1 LNHDA and CDR2 SQIVND come from the germline V gene (reference sequence). CDR3 coding DNA: TGTGCCAGTAGTATGAGTAGGGGTTCCGAGCAGTACTTC. This translates into CASSMSRGSEQYF.

The V call is TRBV11-3, the J call TRBJ2-1, with TRBD2 matching over 9 bases. V dropped 5 bases and J dropped 10; count of bases not matched to a gene: 9. This CDR3 is 14 amino acids long. Looked up from germline, CDR1 is SGHNT and CDR2 is YENEEA. The CDR3 spells CASSPSGVGREQFF. The CDR3 DNA reads TGTGCCAGCAGCCCTAGCGGGGTTGGCCGGGAGCAGTTCTTC. Variable domain in full (rest from reference TRBV11-3 and TRBJ2-1): EAGVVQSPRYKIIEKKQPVAFWCNPISGHNTLYWYLQNLGQGPELLIRYENEEAVDDSQLPKDRFSAERLKGVDSTLKIQPAELGDSAVYLCASSPSGVGREQFFGPGTRLTVL.

The V call is TRBV7-8, the J call TRBJ1-1, with D perhaps matching TRBD1 (6 bases). The CDR3 covers 14 residues. Trimming removed 2 bases from V and 4 bases from J, with 11 bases in between. The germline V gene has CDR1 SGHVS and CDR2 FQNEAQ. CDR3 DNA sequence: TGTGCCAGCAGCTTAAAACAGGGTTTCACTGAAGCTTTCTTT. Translation gives CASSLKQGFTEAFF.

The rearrangement joins TRBV3-1 (or the pseudogene TRBV3-2) to TRBJ1-2, with D possibly being TRBD1 (5 bases). Deletions cut 0 bases from V and 8 bases from J, with 10 bases between. Germline CDR1 is LGHDT and CDR2 is YNNKEL (reference sequence). CDR3 length: 13 residues. The CDR3 sequence is CASSQEGGMGYTF. CDR3 coding DNA: TGTGCCAGCAGCCAAGAGGGGGGAATGGGCTACACCTTC.

This clone has a single count. The rearrangement links TRBV5-1 to TRBJ2-3, with D unclear. Germline values: CDR1 SGHRS, CDR2 YFSETQ. The CDR3 loop spans 14 amino acids. V shed 4 bases and J shed 7 bases, with 16 bases lying between them. In DNA, the CDR3 is TGCGCCAGCAGCGGGTCGGCGGAGAAATATACGCAGTATTTT. The encoded protein is CASSGSAEKYTQYF.

The rearrangement links TRBV30 to TRBJ1-5; tentative D call: TRBD1 (5 bases). The CDR3 has 13 amino acids. The V end lost 3 bases, the J end lost 2 bases, and 8 bases lay between the germline ends. CDR1 is GTSNPN, CDR2 SVGIG, per germline (reference sequence). CDR3 residues: CAWRGGGNQPQHF. The CDR3 coding sequence is TGTGCCTGGAGGGGGGGAGGCAATCAGCCCCAGCATTTT. The full variable domain, completed using reference TRBV30 and TRBJ1-5, is SQTIHQWPATLVQPVGSPLSLECTVEGTSNPNLYWYRQAAGRGLQLLFYSVGIGQISSEVPQNLSASRPQDRQFILSSKKLLLSDSGFYLCAWRGGGNQPQHFGDGTRLSIL.

The chain recombines TRBV11-2 with TRBJ2-7, with TRBD1 matching 8 bases. Trimming took 4 bases from V and 1 from J; bases not matched to a gene: 3. Germline V gene lookup returns CDR1 SGHAT and CDR2 FQNNGV. The CDR3 sequence is 14 residues long. CDR3 protein: CASSYGQGSYEQYF. The CDR3, as DNA: TGTGCCAGCAGCTATGGACAGGGTTCCTACGAGCAGTACTTC.

The chain employs TRBV6-1 and TRBJ1-3; 9 bases line up with TRBD1. The V gene end was trimmed by 2 bases and the J gene end by 15 bases; junction bases not matched to a gene: 14. Per germline, CDR1 MNHNS and CDR2 SASEGT. CDR3 size: 15 residues. The CDR3 sequence: CASSEFGQGKSGQYF. Here the CDR3 DNA reads TGTGCCAGCAGTGAATTTGGACAGGGGAAGTCCGGGCAATATTTT.